The rows below give T cell receptor beta chains drawn from one sample of a study of CD8 T cells in ankylosing spondylitis. A single record per CDR3 protein comes from TCRdb applying MiXCR to the 5' RACE reads. Of fewer than 500,000 distinct CDR3 sequences listed, about 25% are singletons. Sample: blood, either unsorted or a sorted T cell fraction (not recorded which). All receptors come from a male donor with ankylosing spondylitis. The CDR3 runs from the conserved cysteine through the conserved F or W. A D gene is named only where the DNA matches it firmly. A clone size is listed for some rows: how often the clone was seen (once, few, many), or a class if it is expanded.

>TRBV5-1|TRBJ2-1|NA|TRBD2
CASSKGLGVNEQFF
TGCGCCAGCAGCAAAGGACTAGGGGTGAATGAGCAGTTCTTC
>TRBV5-1|TRBJ1-2|few|NA
CASSREANYGYTF
TGCGCCAGCAGCCGGGAAGCTAACTATGGCTACACCTTC
>TRBV29-1|TRBJ2-1|few|NA
CSVESLGDEQFF
TGCAGCGTTGAAAGTCTAGGTGATGAGCAGTTCTTC
>TRBV12-3/TRBV12-4|TRBJ2-1|many|TRBD1
CASSPKTGVDNEQFF
TGTGCCAGCAGTCCCAAGACAGGGGTCGACAATGAGCAGTTCTTC
>TRBV14|TRBJ2-7|NA|TRBD1
CASSQERGREQYF
TGTGCCAGCAGCCAAGAGAGGGGGCGCGAGCAGTACTTC
>TRBV12-3/TRBV12-4|TRBJ1-2|few|NA
CASSWGGTGYTF
TGTGCCAGCAGTTGGGGTGGTACTGGCTACACCTTC
>TRBV10-2|TRBJ2-2|few|TRBD1
CASRAPGTGKTGELFF
TGCGCCAGCAGGGCTCCCGGGACAGGGAAAACCGGGGAGCTGTTTTTT
>TRBV5-1|TRBJ2-3|NA|TRBD1
CASKEDRAPDTQYF
TGCGCCAGCAAAGAGGACAGGGCCCCAGATACGCAGTATTTT
>TRBV5-1|TRBJ2-1|many|TRBD2
CASSLAGESYNEQFF
TGCGCCAGCAGCTTAGCGGGAGAATCCTACAATGAGCAGTTCTTC
>TRBV3-1|TRBJ1-4|NA|TRBD1
CASSHPGQVNNEKLFF
TGTGCCAGCAGCCATCCGGGACAGGTGAATAATGAAAAACTGTTTTTT
>TRBV20-1|TRBJ2-3|few|TRBD1
CSAPPQGGSDTQYF
TGCAGTGCCCCCCCACAGGGGGGATCAGATACGCAGTATTTT
>TRBV12-3/TRBV12-4|TRBJ2-2|NA|NA
CASSFRGELFF
TGTGCCAGCAGTTTTCGAGGGGAGCTGTTTTTT
>TRBV4-2|TRBJ2-6|NA|NA
CASSQKSTGANVLTF
TGTGCCAGCAGCCAAAAAAGCACTGGGGCCAACGTCCTGACTTTC
>TRBV12-3/TRBV12-4|TRBJ1-5|few|NA
CASSPRLGSSNQPQHF
TGTGCCAGCAGTCCCCGGTTGGGGTCGAGCAATCAGCCCCAGCATTTT
>TRBV11-2|TRBJ2-7|NA|NA
CASSLNPSSYEQYF
TGTGCCAGCAGCTTAAATCCCTCGTCCTACGAGCAGTACTTC
>TRBV12-3/TRBV12-4|TRBJ2-2|few|NA
CASSIWDGANTGELFF
TGTGCCAGCAGTATTTGGGACGGCGCGAACACCGGGGAGCTGTTTTTT
>TRBV5-1|TRBJ1-1|few|TRBD1
CASSFNTGGETEAFF
TGCGCCAGCAGCTTCAACACAGGGGGTGAAACTGAAGCTTTCTTT
>TRBV7-9|TRBJ2-5|NA|NA
CASSRAQASETQYF
TGTGCCAGCAGCCGGGCTCAGGCTTCAGAGACCCAGTACTTC
>TRBV20-1|TRBJ1-1|NA|NA
CSARSGATNTEAFF
TGCAGTGCTAGGTCGGGTGCCACGAACACTGAAGCTTTCTTT
>TRBV27|TRBJ2-1|few|TRBD2
CASRKISGRANEQFF
TGTGCCAGCAGGAAAATAAGCGGGAGGGCCAATGAGCAGTTCTTC
>TRBV12-3/TRBV12-4|TRBJ1-1|NA|NA
CASSLGLQGPYSNTEAFF
TGTGCCAGCAGTTTAGGGCTCCAGGGGCCCTACTCGAACACTGAAGCTTTCTTT
>TRBV11-2|TRBJ1-5|few|NA
CASSQDIGGQPQHF
TGTGCCAGCAGCCAAGACATCGGGGGGCAGCCCCAGCATTTT
>TRBV13|TRBJ2-1|NA|NA
CASSARQFPTYNEQFF
TGTGCCAGCAGCGCCAGACAGTTTCCCACCTACAATGAGCAGTTCTTC
>TRBV13|TRBJ1-5|NA|TRBD1
CASSSGQGHQPQHF
TGTGCCAGCAGCTCGGGACAGGGTCATCAGCCCCAGCATTTT
>TRBV14|TRBJ1-4|NA|NA
CASSHAGLRGDEKLFF
TGTGCCAGCAGCCACGCGGGCCTTCGGGGGGATGAAAAACTGTTTTTT
>TRBV20-1|TRBJ1-5|few|NA
CSALGTSNQPQHF
TGCAGTGCTCTGGGGACGAGCAATCAGCCCCAGCATTTT
>TRBV5-1|TRBJ2-4|NA|NA
CASSLAGFDILYF
TGCGCCAGCAGCTTGGCAGGGTTTGACATTCTGTACTTC
>TRBV12-3/TRBV12-4|TRBJ1-4|NA|NA
CASSLGTSMGEKLFF
TGTGCCAGCAGTTTAGGGACCTCTATGGGTGAAAAACTGTTTTTT
>TRBV18|TRBJ1-2|few|NA
CASSPPSRAYGYTF
TGTGCCAGCTCACCACCCTCCAGGGCCTATGGCTACACCTTC
>TRBV5-1|TRBJ2-1|NA|NA
CASSFLTNNEQFF
TGCGCCAGCAGCTTTTTGACCAACAATGAGCAGTTCTTC
>TRBV11-2|TRBJ2-5|NA|NA
CASSFTSSWRKETQYF
TGTGCCAGCAGCTTTACTAGCTCCTGGAGGAAAGAGACCCAGTACTTC
>TRBV12-3/TRBV12-4|TRBJ2-1|few|TRBD1
CASSFQGAHYNEQFF
TGTGCCAGCAGTTTTCAGGGGGCGCACTACAATGAGCAGTTCTTC
>TRBV20-1|TRBJ2-7|few|NA
CSATPEGWGSYEQYF
TGCAGTGCTACGCCCGAAGGATGGGGCTCCTACGAGCAGTACTTC
>TRBV27|TRBJ2-2|NA|TRBD2
CASRGTSGPNTGELFF
TGTGCCAGCAGGGGGACTAGCGGACCGAACACCGGGGAGCTGTTTTTT
>TRBV12-3/TRBV12-4|TRBJ2-1|few|NA
CASSLAGATVF
TGTGCCAGCAGTTTAGCGGGAGCCACGGTCTTC
>TRBV7-9|TRBJ1-2|few|NA
CASSFGSTNYGYTF
TGTGCCAGCAGCTTTGGGTCTACCAACTATGGCTACACCTTC
>TRBV13|TRBJ1-6|NA|NA
CASSLWGVDSPLHF
TGTGCCAGCAGCTTGTGGGGGGTCGATTCACCCCTCCACTTT
>TRBV12-3/TRBV12-4|TRBJ2-7|NA|TRBD1
CASSWTGAFSYEQYF
TGTGCCAGCAGTTGGACAGGGGCTTTCTCCTACGAGCAGTACTTC
>TRBV7-2|TRBJ2-1|few|TRBD1
CASVPTGGWNEQFF
TGTGCCAGCGTCCCGACAGGGGGGTGGAATGAGCAGTTCTTC
>TRBV5-1|TRBJ1-1|few|NA
CASSLGLFLWDTEAFF
TGCGCCAGCAGCTTGGGACTGTTCTTATGGGACACTGAAGCTTTCTTT
>TRBV20-1|TRBJ1-1|NA|NA
CSAAGDTEAFF
TGCAGTGCCGCCGGGGACACTGAAGCTTTCTTT
>TRBV20-1|TRBJ2-1|many|TRBD2
CSQRETVNEQFF
TGCAGTCAGCGGGAGACGGTGAATGAGCAGTTCTTC
>TRBV12-3/TRBV12-4|TRBJ1-1|many|NA
CASNPGIDSEAFF
TGTGCCAGCAACCCCGGCATCGACTCTGAAGCTTTCTTT
>TRBV28|TRBJ1-2|few|NA
CASSPGRIYGYTF
TGTGCCAGCAGCCCTGGACGGATCTATGGCTACACCTTC
>TRBV29-1|TRBJ1-3|NA|NA
CSVETDTAIYF
TGCAGCGTGGAAACCGATACAGCCATATATTTT